Each of the 28 T cell receptor beta chains below was sequenced from the same sample in a study of graft-versus-host responses after intestinal transplantation. Sequencing used immunoSEQ multiplex PCR; TCRdb keeps in-frame clones, though not all of them. The profile covers 60,000 to 70,000 clones, with roughly 89% appearing a single time and about 1.6% taken by the ten largest. Graft tissue processing released intraepithelial and lamina propria lymphocytes. Material: ileum tissue, obtained 350 to 400 days after transplant. Receptors originate from a human patient who received an intestinal transplant, so some T cells may come from the graft donor.

The chain employs TRBV6-1 and TRBJ2-2; D possibly corresponds to TRBD2 (7 bases). CDR1 and CDR2 from the germline V gene are MNHNS and SASEGT. Trimming took 2 bases from V and 0 from J, leaving 10 bases between them. The CDR3 is made up of 16 amino acids. CDR3 DNA sequence: TGTGCCAGCAGTGAAAGGGGGGGCGCGAACACCGGGGAGCTGTTTTTT. Residues: CASSERGGANTGELFF.

This chain connects TRBV28 to TRBJ1-4, with 10 bases identical to TRBD1. Germline trimming cut 3 bases from V and 6 bases from J; bases unmatched to any gene: 10. CDR3 length equals 17 residues. Germline loops: CDR1 MDHEN, CDR2 SYDVKM. The DNA for the CDR3 is TGTGCCAGCAGTTTTGGGGCCGCCGGGACAGGGGATGAAAAACTGTTTTTT. Its translation: CASSFGAAGTGDEKLFF.

The V gene is TRBV16, the J gene TRBJ2-5, with D perhaps matching TRBD2 (6 bases). The CDR3 is 13 residues long. CDR1 is KGHSY and CDR2 is FQNENV in the germline V gene. Trimming stripped 4 bases from V and 4 bases from J, with 10 bases between. The CDR3 sequence: CASSPRGRETQYF. The CDR3 DNA is TGTGCCAGCAGCCCTCGGGGGAGAGAGACCCAGTACTTC.

This clone was seen more than once but under ten times. The chain combines TRBV9 with TRBJ2-2; D is unresolved. The CDR3 consists of 14 residues. Germline CDR1 SGDLS, CDR2 YYNGEE. The V end lost 0 bases, the J end lost 3 bases, and 6 bases lay between the germline ends. The CDR3 bases are TGTGCCAGCAGCGTAGATCCCGACACCGGGGAGCTGTTTTTT. This sequence encodes CASSVDPDTGELFF.

The rearrangement joins TRBV6-6 to TRBJ1-4; no clear D gene. CDR1 and CDR2 from the germline V gene are MNHNY and SVGAGI (reference sequence). The V end was cut by 2 bases, the J end by 8 bases, with 12 bases between. CDR3 length equals 14 residues. The CDR3 DNA follows: TGTGCCAGCAGTTACCCGACGAATAACGAAAAACTGTTTTTT. Protein: CASSYPTNNEKLFF.

V is TRBV6-6 and J is TRBJ1-6; no clear D gene. V gave up 7 bases and J gave up 10 bases, with 17 bases separating them. This CDR3 comprises 14 residues. Germline-derived CDR1 and CDR2 are MNHNY and SVGAGI (reference sequence). The CDR3 spells CASTSTPNGSPLHF. CDR3 DNA sequence: TGTGCCAGCACTTCAACCCCGAACGGCTCACCCCTCCACTTT.

The J gene is TRBJ2-2, the V gene TRBV6-1, with unresolved D. Germline V lookup: CDR1 MNHNS, CDR2 SASEGT. Trimming pared 0 bases from V and 0 bases from J, leaving 8 bases between. The CDR3 totals 16 residues. CDR3 loop: CASSEARFANTGELFF. The CDR3 nucleotides are TGTGCCAGCAGTGAAGCGAGGTTCGCGAACACCGGGGAGCTGTTTTTT.

The J gene is TRBJ2-5, the V gene TRBV9; D possibly matches TRBD1 or TRBD2 (5 bases each). From germline, CDR1 is SGDLS and CDR2 YYNGEE. This CDR3 comprises 15 residues. Trimming left V 3 bases short and J 9 bases short, with 21 bases between. CDR3 residues: CASSAHQTGAKAQYF. The CDR3 DNA follows: TGTGCCAGCAGCGCCCACCAAACCGGGGCGAAGGCCCAGTACTTC.

The chain recombines TRBV9 with TRBJ2-2; D unresolved. This CDR3 has 12 residues. V lost 1 base, J lost 6 bases, and 4 bases lay in between. The V gene's germline CDR1 is SGDLS and CDR2 YYNGEE. As DNA, the CDR3 is TGTGCCAGCAGCGTAAGGCCCGGGGAGCTGTTTTTT. Encoded protein: CASSVRPGELFF.

The chain links TRBV5-6 to TRBJ2-7; TRBD2 is a possible D gene (7 bases). Germline values: CDR1 SGHDT, CDR2 YYEEEE. The ends were cut back, 4 bases at V and 7 bases at J, with 15 bases in the middle. CDR3 length: 13 residues. The CDR3 bases are TGTGCCAGCAGCCCTAGGGGGGGACGGGAGCAGTACTTC. The encoded protein is CASSPRGGREQYF.

The V and J genes are TRBV7-2 and TRBJ2-1; D unclear. The CDR3 totals 14 residues. Germline CDR1 reads SGHTA; CDR2 reads FQGNSA. Trimming took off 4 bases at V and 6 bases at J, with 13 bases between the two ends. CDR3 nucleotide sequence: TGTGCCAGCAGCTCACTCTATGGTCCCAATGAGCAGTTCTTC. Encoded protein: CASSSLYGPNEQFF. The full variable domain, completed using reference TRBV7-2 and TRBJ2-1, is GAGVSQSPSNKVTEKGKDVELRCDPISGHTALYWYRQSLGQGLEFLIYFQGNSAPDKSGLPSDRFSAERTGGSVSTLTIQRTQQEDSAVYLCASSSLYGPNEQFFGPGTRLTVL.

The chain recombines TRBV28 with TRBJ2-1; D gene ambiguous. V was clipped by 8 bases and J by 5 bases, with 16 bases between them. CDR3 length: 14 residues. In germline, CDR1 is MDHEN, CDR2 SYDVKM. This chain's CDR3 is CASYRGGRHNEQFF. The CDR3 DNA follows: TGTGCCAGCTATCGCGGCGGCAGGCACAATGAGCAGTTCTTC.

The chain combines TRBV7-2 with TRBJ2-2; D gene unclear. Trimming took off 3 bases at V and 4 bases at J, with 12 bases between the two ends. CDR1 is SGHTA and CDR2 is FQGNSA in the germline V gene. There are 15 residues in the CDR3. This CDR3 reads CASSLSQFGTGELFF. CDR3 in DNA: TGTGCCAGCAGCTTGAGCCAGTTCGGCACCGGGGAGCTGTTTTTT.

This chain joins TRBV6-5 and TRBJ2-7; 7 bases are shared with TRBD1. V lost 0 bases and J lost 5; bases outside the gene matches: 7. The length of the CDR3 is 15 residues. The germline V gene encodes CDR1 MNHEY and CDR2 SVGAGI. The CDR3 loop is CASSYSLGGNHEQYF. DNA for the CDR3: TGTGCCAGCAGTTACTCTTTAGGGGGCAACCACGAGCAGTACTTC.

The chain carries TRBV4-1 and TRBJ2-5, with 9 nucleotides matching TRBD2. The CDR3 spans 17 residues. Looked up from germline, CDR1 is MGHRA and CDR2 is YSYEKL. Trimming removed 4 bases from V and 5 bases from J; junction bases left unmatched: 14. The DNA of the CDR3 is TGCGCCAGCAGCCTAGCGGGAGTACCCAATATGGTGGAGACCCAGTACTTC. This codes for CASSLAGVPNMVETQYF.

The J gene is TRBJ2-3, the V gene TRBV7-2; perhaps TRBD1 as D (5 bases). The CDR3 runs 13 residues. Per the germline V gene, CDR1 is SGHTA and CDR2 is FQGNSA. V was clipped by 1 base and J by 6 bases, with 8 bases between them. The CDR3 DNA reads as TGTGCCAGCAGCTTAGACAGGAAGGATACGCAGTATTTT. This gives the protein CASSLDRKDTQYF.

The chain uses TRBV11-2 and TRBJ1-1, with D possibly TRBD1 on 6 matching bases. V lost 7 bases, J lost 7 bases, and 16 bases lay in between. This CDR3 region has 13 residues. CDR1 and CDR2 (germline): SGHAT, FQNNGV. CDR3 amino acids: CASTGRGALEAFF. Written as DNA, the CDR3 is TGTGCCAGCACCGGCCGGGGGGCTCTTGAAGCTTTCTTT. The full variable domain, completed using reference TRBV11-2 and TRBJ1-1, is EAGVAQSPRYKIIEKRQSVAFWCNPISGHATLYWYQQILGQGPKLLIQFQNNGVVDDSQLPKDRFSAERLKGVDSTLKIQPAKLEDSAVYLCASTGRGALEAFFGQGTRLTVV.

This chain joins TRBV6-1 and TRBJ1-5, with TRBD1 as a possible D gene (6 bases). The CDR3 contains 14 residues. The germline gives CDR1 MNHNS, CDR2 SASEGT. Trimming pared 3 bases from V and 7 bases from J, leaving 13 bases between. As DNA, the CDR3 is TGTGCCAGCAGTGAGAGCCAGGGGAGGCAGCCCCAGCATTTT. As protein: CASSESQGRQPQHF.

Details on this clone: The junction does not match germline at one end; this may be a read error. This chain links TRBV28 with TRBJ2-1; 8 bases agree with TRBD2. CDR3 length: 13 amino acids. CDR1 MDHEN and CDR2 SYDVKM come from the germline V gene. The CDR3 here is CASSGSSYNEQFF. As DNA, the CDR3 is TGTGCAAGCAGCGGGAGCTCCTACAATGAGCAGTTCTTC.

The chain employs TRBV12-5 and TRBJ2-5; a weak D match, TRBD2 (6 bases). Trimming shortened V by 5 bases and J by 2 bases, and 12 bases separated the two germline ends. The CDR3 length is 14 residues. From germline, CDR1 is LGHNT and CDR2 FRNRAP. CDR3 in DNA: TGTGCTAGTGGTCGGGCCGGGAGTCAAGAGACCCAGTACTTC. Amino acid sequence: CASGRAGSQETQYF.

This clone was seen once. The CDR3 DNA is TGTGCCAGCAGCGAATTGGTACCCCTCCACTTT. It translates to CASSELVPLHF. The chain uses TRBV2 and TRBJ1-6, with unresolved D. The CDR3 consists of 11 residues. The germline V and J ends were trimmed by 6 bases and 12 bases, with 9 bases remaining between them. Per germline, CDR1 SNHLY and CDR2 FYNNEI.

The chain links TRBV10-3 to TRBJ1-2; tentative D call: TRBD1 (6 bases). The V end lost 4 bases, the J end lost 4 bases, and 16 bases lay between the germline ends. Germline CDR1 ENHRY, CDR2 SYGVKD. The CDR3 length is 15 residues. As DNA, the CDR3 is TGTGCCATCAGTGCTGGGGGCTCGCAGGCCTATGGCTACACCTTC. Translation: CAISAGGSQAYGYTF.

The rearrangement links TRBV6-1 to TRBJ1-1, with TRBD1 matching 8 bases. Germline V gene sequence: CDR1 MNHNS, CDR2 SASEGT. The CDR3 consists of 14 residues. J lost 4 bases, V lost 4 bases, and 5 bases had no gene match. As DNA, the CDR3 is TGTGCCAGCAGTGGAGGACAGGGCGCCACTGAAGCTTTCTTT. Its translation is CASSGGQGATEAFF.

The chain employs TRBV5-5 and TRBJ2-7; D unresolved. V was pared by 3 bases and J by 3 bases, with 10 bases between. The CDR3 totals 13 residues. Germline CDR1 and CDR2: SGHKS and YYEKEE (reference sequence). The CDR3 reads CASSSFLDYEQYF. CDR3 coding DNA: TGTGCCAGCAGCTCCTTTCTGGACTACGAGCAGTACTTC.

The gene calls are TRBV30 and TRBJ1-2, with 10 bases fitting TRBD1. From germline, CDR1 is GTSNPN and CDR2 SVGIG (reference sequence). The CDR3 contains 16 residues. The ends lost 4 bases at V and 4 bases at J; junction bases unmatched: 12. As DNA, the CDR3 is TGTGCCTGGAAAAATCCGGGGACAGGGGACTTCTATGGCTACACCTTC. Translating it yields CAWKNPGTGDFYGYTF.

The chain carries TRBV28 and TRBJ2-7, with 10 nucleotides matching TRBD2. This CDR3 is 16 amino acids long. CDR1 and CDR2 from the germline V gene are MDHEN and SYDVKM. V lost 2 bases and J lost 4; bases outside the gene matches: 8. The CDR3 sequence is CASSLGLAGARYEQYF. CDR3 bases: TGTGCCAGCAGTTTAGGCCTAGCGGGGGCTAGGTACGAGCAGTACTTC.

This clone has just a few counts. The chain employs TRBV28 and TRBJ1-5; D is undetermined. CDR3 length: 13 residues. V was clipped by 3 bases and J by 4 bases, with 7 bases between them. The germline V gene encodes CDR1 MDHEN and CDR2 SYDVKM. The DNA for the CDR3 is TGTGCCAGCAGTTTTCCGGGGAATCAGCCCCAGCATTTT. Its translation is CASSFPGNQPQHF.

About this clone: Other DNA sequences from this sample encode an identical CDR3 as well. V usage is TRBV4-1 and J usage is TRBJ2-3, with D possibly matching TRBD2 (6 bases). The CDR3 sequence is 15 residues long. The germline V gene encodes CDR1 MGHRA and CDR2 YSYEKL. Trimming removed 1 base from V and 2 bases from J, with 10 bases in between. CDR3 loop: CASSQGGLHTDTQYF. CDR3 bases: TGCGCCAGCAGCCAAGGGGGACTCCACACAGATACGCAGTATTTT.